The sample holds a few counts of the clone carrying this T cell receptor beta chain. The data were obtained in a study of T cell changes during pregnancy in multiple sclerosis. CDR1 GTSNPN and CDR2 SVGIG come from the germline V gene (reference sequence). V was trimmed by 1 base and J by 5 bases, leaving 8 bases between them. This CDR3 contains 13 residues. Method: immunoSEQ multiplex PCR; TCRdb's copy keeps in-frame clones and lacks some. The sample lists over 45,000 clones; around 92% were seen once. This chain joins TRBV30 and TRBJ1-4; D remains unclear. Sequencing was performed on CD4+ T cells from peripheral blood mononuclear cells, taken after pregnancy. The clonotype was recovered from a female donor with multiple sclerosis, enrolled in a pregnancy study. This CDR3 is CAWSGQINEKLFF. The DNA of the CDR3 is TGTGCCTGGAGTGGTCAGATCAATGAAAAACTGTTTTTT.